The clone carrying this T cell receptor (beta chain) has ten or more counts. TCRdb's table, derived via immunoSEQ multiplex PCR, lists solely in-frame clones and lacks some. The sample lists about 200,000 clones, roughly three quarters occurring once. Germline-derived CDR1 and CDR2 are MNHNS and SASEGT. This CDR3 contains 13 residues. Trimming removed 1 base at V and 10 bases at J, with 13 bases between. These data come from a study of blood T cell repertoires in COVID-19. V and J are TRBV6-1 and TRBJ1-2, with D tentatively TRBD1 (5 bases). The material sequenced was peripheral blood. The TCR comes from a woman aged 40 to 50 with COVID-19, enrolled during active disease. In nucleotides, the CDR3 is TGTGCCAGCAGTGAAGTGCCCGGACATACCTACACCTTC. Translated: CASSEVPGHTYTF.